These T cell receptor beta chains were read from a single sample in a study of identical twins. Via MiXCR, TCRdb re-called the 5' RACE reads, giving one row per CDR3 protein. The top ten hold under 0.35% of the sample, which has 1,800,000 or so distinct CDR3 sequences, under 35% seen once. The sample was cord blood. The receptors stem from a newborn girl in good health. CDR3s include the opening cysteine and the closing phenylalanine or tryptophan. D genes are given only for firm matches. Clone size appears in some rows only: once, few, many, or a class for an expanded clone.

NA NA TRBJ1-1 TRBV20-1 CSAPWGGEAFF TGCAGTGCCCCCTGGGGAGGGGAAGCTTTCTTT
TRBD2 NA TRBJ2-3 TRBV19 CASSRRLAGGPDTQYF TGTGCCAGTAGTCGACGACTAGCGGGAGGGCCAGATACGCAGTATTTT
NA NA TRBJ1-6 TRBV4-2 CASSQDPGHHPDSYNSPLHF TGTGCCAGCAGCCAAGACCCGGGACACCACCCAGACTCCTATAATTCACCCCTCCACTTT
NA NA TRBJ1-2 TRBV20-1 CSARERQGLGYGYTF TGCAGTGCTAGAGAACGCCAAGGGTTAGGCTATGGTTACACCTTC
NA NA TRBJ1-6 TRBV28 CASSLSSLRGQYNSPLHF TGTGCCAGCAGTTTATCTTCTCTGAGGGGCCAATATAATTCACCCCTCCACTTT
TRBD1 NA TRBJ1-2 TRBV28 CASSLGQGIDYGYTF TGTGCCAGCAGTTTGGGACAGGGGATTGACTATGGCTACACCTTC
NA few TRBJ1-5 TRBV24-1 CATSDFGRDQPQHF TGTGCCACCAGTGATTTCGGGCGGGATCAGCCCCAGCATTTT
NA NA TRBJ1-1 TRBV25-1 CASLVSGMNTEAFF TGTGCCAGCCTCGTTTCTGGTATGAACACTGAAGCTTTCTTT
NA NA TRBJ1-3 TRBV10-3 CAISESVVKDTIYF TGTGCCATCAGTGAGTCGGTGGTTAAGGACACCATATATTTT
TRBD2 NA TRBJ2-5 TRBV4-1 CASSGGDKETQYF TGCGCCAGCAGCGGGGGGGATAAAGAGACCCAGTACTTC
NA few TRBJ1-2 TRBV7-2 CASSRQLLYGYTF TGTGCCAGCAGCCGACAGTTACTCTATGGCTACACCTTC
NA few TRBJ2-7 TRBV21-1 CASSKATRSYEQYF TGTGCCAGCAGCAAAGCGACACGATCCTACGAGCAGTACTTC
TRBD2 NA TRBJ2-5 TRBV29-1 CSVGLAGDEQYF TGCAGCGTTGGACTAGCGGGAGATGAGCAGTACTTC
TRBD1 NA TRBJ1-1 TRBV6-6 CASRRQGSDINTEAFF TGTGCCAGCAGGCGACAGGGTTCAGACATCAACACTGAAGCTTTCTTT
NA NA TRBJ1-1 TRBV27 CASSLYRGLNTEAFF TGTGCCAGCAGTTTATATCGGGGGCTGAACACTGAAGCTTTCTTT
TRBD2 few TRBJ2-5 TRBV7-2 CASSLASGEFETQYF TGTGCCAGCAGCTTAGCTAGCGGGGAGTTTGAGACCCAGTACTTC
TRBD1 NA TRBJ1-2 TRBV20-1 CSARLTGVFYGYTF TGCAGTGCTAGGTTGACAGGGGTCTTCTATGGCTACACCTTC
NA NA TRBJ2-3 TRBV20-1 CSGVHKTTDTQYF TGCAGTGGCGTCCACAAGACCACAGATACGCAGTATTTT
NA NA TRBJ1-5 TRBV6-5 CASSYSGGSDQPQHF TGTGCCAGCAGTTACTCTGGGGGCTCGGATCAGCCCCAGCATTTT
TRBD2 once TRBJ2-5 TRBV2 CAREAGGLNEQYF TGTGCCAGAGAAGCGGGGGGGCTCAATGAGCAGTACTTC
TRBD2 many TRBJ2-7 TRBV28 CASSSAGTSGTYEQYF TGTGCCAGCAGTTCGGCCGGGACTAGCGGGACCTACGAGCAGTACTTC
NA many TRBJ1-2 TRBV28 CASSPQIGRRLISGYTF TGTGCCAGCAGCCCTCAAATAGGACGGCGATTGATTTCTGGCTACACCTTC
NA few TRBJ2-3 TRBV12-3/TRBV12-4 CASSLQELTQYF TGTGCCAGCAGTTTACAGGAGCTTACGCAGTATTTT
NA NA TRBJ1-2 TRBV6-1 CASSEPPPWRPQDYGYTF TGTGCCAGCAGTGAACCCCCTCCTTGGCGGCCTCAGGACTATGGCTACACCTTC
TRBD1 NA TRBJ1-1 TRBV5-1 CASSTGQAVNTEAFF TGCGCCAGCAGCACGGGACAGGCGGTGAACACTGAAGCTTTCTTT
NA few TRBJ2-5 TRBV5-4 CASSLESSHYVKYF TGTGCCAGCAGCTTGGAATCCTCGCATTACGTTAAGTACTTC
NA NA TRBJ1-1 TRBV27 CASSLSPGRRTEAFF TGTGCCAGCAGTTTATCCCCGGGAAGACGAACTGAAGCTTTCTTT
NA NA TRBJ2-1 TRBV28 CASSSFYSSVVLFF TGTGCCAGCAGTTCCTTTTACTCTAGCGTTGTATTGTTCTTC
NA NA TRBJ1-1 TRBV27 CASSLSLRTAWGEAFF TGTGCCAGCAGTTTATCCCTAAGGACAGCCTGGGGTGAAGCTTTCTTT
TRBD2 NA TRBJ2-5 TRBV6-6 CASSYSAGVRMETEYF TGTGCCAGCAGTTACTCGGCGGGGGTAAGGATGGAGACCGAGTACTTC
TRBD1 few TRBJ1-2 TRBV7-8 CASSLAPGQRGLPYGYTF TGTGCCAGCAGCTTAGCACCGGGACAGCGAGGGCTTCCCTATGGCTACACCTTC
NA NA TRBJ2-3 TRBV12-3/TRBV12-4 CASSSITRGNTDTQYF TGTGCCAGCAGTTCCATTACAAGGGGCAACACAGATACGCAGTATTTT
NA NA TRBJ2-3 TRBV20-1 CSASRGDGGTDTQYF TGCAGTGCTAGTCGTGGGGACGGCGGCACAGATACGCAGTATTTT
TRBD2 many TRBJ2-7 TRBV28 CASSLGLAGSEQYF TGTGCCAGCAGCCTGGGACTAGCGGGGAGCGAGCAGTACTTC
TRBD1 few TRBJ1-2 TRBV7-2 CASSFPDRGLNYGYTF TGTGCCAGCAGCTTCCCCGACAGGGGCCTAAACTATGGCTACACCTTC
NA NA TRBJ2-7 TRBV4-1 CASSQVAGEYEQYF TGCGCCAGCAGCCAAGTTGCGGGCGAATACGAGCAGTACTTC
NA NA TRBJ2-5 TRBV21-1 CASSKESRQRNRETQYF TGTGCCAGCAGCAAAGAATCTCGTCAGCGGAATAGGGAGACCCAGTACTTC
NA NA TRBJ2-7 TRBV20-1 CSADPQPPSYEQYF TGCAGTGCTGACCCTCAACCTCCCTCCTACGAGCAGTACTTC
NA NA TRBJ2-1 TRBV24-1 CATSDSTSGLLYNGQFF TGTGCCACCAGTGATTCGACATCAGGACTCCTCTACAATGGGCAGTTCTTC
TRBD1 NA TRBJ1-5 TRBV15 CATSRGWRDRGNQPQHF TGTGCCACCAGCAGAGGGTGGCGCGACAGGGGCAATCAGCCCCAGCATTTT
NA NA TRBJ2-3 TRBV12-3/TRBV12-4 CASRLVTDTQYF TGTGCCAGCAGGTTGGTTACGGATACGCAGTATTTT
TRBD2 NA TRBJ2-3 TRBV19 CASSILLAGGPGTDTQYF TGTGCCAGTAGTATCCTACTAGCGGGGGGGCCTGGCACAGATACGCAGTATTTT
NA NA TRBJ1-1 TRBV7-6 CASSSLLTNTEAFF TGTGCCAGCAGCTCCCTCCTTACGAACACTGAAGCTTTCTTT
NA NA TRBJ2-3 TRBV24-1 CATSEGATDTQYF TGTGCCACCAGTGAGGGGGCTACAGATACGCAGTATTTT
NA NA TRBJ1-4 TRBV10-3 CAFGGSLEKLFF TGTGCCTTTGGGGGCAGCTTGGAAAAACTGTTTTTT
NA many TRBJ1-2 TRBV7-9 CASSLERGVRDGYTF TGTGCCAGCAGCTTAGAGCGCGGGGTACGGGATGGCTACACCTTC
NA NA TRBJ1-2 TRBV20-1 CSSWDRLGGYTF TGCAGTTCTTGGGACCGACTGGGAGGCTACACCTTC
TRBD2 once TRBJ2-2 TRBV25-1 CASSEITLAATGELFF TGTGCCAGCAGTGAAATCACGCTAGCGGCCACCGGGGAGCTGTTTTTT
NA once TRBJ1-1 TRBV18 CASSPLGVGGTEAFF TGTGCCAGCTCACCACTGGGGGTCGGAGGCACTGAAGCTTTCTTT
TRBD1 few TRBJ1-6 TRBV5-4 CASQQGAKSYNSPLHF TGTGCCAGCCAACAGGGGGCAAAATCCTATAATTCACCCCTCCACTTT
NA few TRBJ2-7 TRBV20-1 CSATGAPEDEQYF TGCAGTGCTACGGGGGCCCCTGAGGACGAGCAGTACTTC
NA few TRBJ2-1 TRBV6-6 CASSDGPFLPYNEQFF TGTGCCAGCAGTGACGGACCGTTCCTACCTTACAATGAGCAGTTCTTC
TRBD2 few TRBJ2-3 TRBV14 CASSQVTIAGTRQHTQYF TGTGCCAGCAGCCAAGTGACGATCGCCGGGACTAGACAACATACGCAGTATTTT
NA few TRBJ1-2 TRBV9 CASSVGGAPNYGYTF TGTGCCAGCAGCGTCGGGGGGGCCCCAAACTATGGCTACACCTTC
NA many TRBJ2-7 TRBV27 CASSGGDYEQYF TGTGCCAGCAGTGGGGGAGATTACGAGCAGTACTTC
NA NA TRBJ2-5 TRBV7-2 CASSLRAGPTLGETQYF TGTGCCAGCAGCTTAAGGGCGGGGCCCACCTTAGGAGAGACCCAGTACTTC
NA NA TRBJ2-7 TRBV27 CASSFLGAEQYF TGTGCCAGCAGTTTTCTCGGTGCCGAGCAGTACTTC